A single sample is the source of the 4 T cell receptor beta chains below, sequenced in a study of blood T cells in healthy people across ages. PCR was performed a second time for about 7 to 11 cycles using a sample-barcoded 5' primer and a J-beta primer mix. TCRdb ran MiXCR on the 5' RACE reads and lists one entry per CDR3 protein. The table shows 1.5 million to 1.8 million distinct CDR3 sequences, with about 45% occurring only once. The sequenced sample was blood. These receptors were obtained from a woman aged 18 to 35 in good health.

CDR3 sequence: CASSQGDSMGYNEQYF. CDR3 nucleotide sequence: TGCGCCAGCAGCCAAGGAGACTCGATGGGATACAATGAGCAGTACTTC. V and J are TRBV4-3 and TRBJ2-7; D is ambiguous. V lost 1 base, J lost 7 bases, and 20 bases lay in between. The CDR3 has 16 amino acids. Germline V CDR1 and CDR2: LGHNA, YSLEER.

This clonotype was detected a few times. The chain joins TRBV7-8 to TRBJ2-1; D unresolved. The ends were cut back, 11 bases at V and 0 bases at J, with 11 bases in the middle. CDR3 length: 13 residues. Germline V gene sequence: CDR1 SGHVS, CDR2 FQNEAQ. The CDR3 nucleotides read TGTGCCGCCGGGCGGAACTCCTACAATGAGCAGTTCTTC. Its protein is CAAGRNSYNEQFF.

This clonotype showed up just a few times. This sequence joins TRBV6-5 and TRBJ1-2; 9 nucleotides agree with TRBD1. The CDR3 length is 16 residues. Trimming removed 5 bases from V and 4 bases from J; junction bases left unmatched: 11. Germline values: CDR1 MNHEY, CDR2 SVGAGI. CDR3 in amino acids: CASSPVTGTGIYGYTF. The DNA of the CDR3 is TGTGCCAGCAGTCCCGTGACCGGGACAGGGATCTATGGCTACACCTTC.

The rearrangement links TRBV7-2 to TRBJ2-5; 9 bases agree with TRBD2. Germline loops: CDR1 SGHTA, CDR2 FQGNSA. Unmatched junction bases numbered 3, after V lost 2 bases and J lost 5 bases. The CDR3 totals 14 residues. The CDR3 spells CASSLSGGHETQYF. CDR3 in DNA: TGTGCCAGCAGCTTAAGCGGGGGGCACGAGACCCAGTACTTC.